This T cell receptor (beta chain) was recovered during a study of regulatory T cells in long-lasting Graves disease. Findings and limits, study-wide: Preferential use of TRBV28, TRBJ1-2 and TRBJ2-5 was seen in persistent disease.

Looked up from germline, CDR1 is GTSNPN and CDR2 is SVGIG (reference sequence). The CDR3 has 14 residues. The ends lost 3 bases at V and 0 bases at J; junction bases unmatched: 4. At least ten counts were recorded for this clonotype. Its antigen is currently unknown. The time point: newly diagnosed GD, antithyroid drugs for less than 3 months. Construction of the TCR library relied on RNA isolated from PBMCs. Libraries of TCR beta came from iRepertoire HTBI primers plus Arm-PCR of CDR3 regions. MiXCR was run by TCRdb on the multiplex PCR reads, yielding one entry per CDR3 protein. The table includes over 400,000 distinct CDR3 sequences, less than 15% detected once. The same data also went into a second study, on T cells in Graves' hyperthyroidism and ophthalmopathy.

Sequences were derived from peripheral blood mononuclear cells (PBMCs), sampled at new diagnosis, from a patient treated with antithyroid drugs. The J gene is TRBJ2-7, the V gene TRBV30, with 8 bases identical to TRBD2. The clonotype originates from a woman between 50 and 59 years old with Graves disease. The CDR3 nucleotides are TGTGCCTGGAGGATAGCGGGGAGCTCCTACGAGCAGTACTTC. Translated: CAWRIAGSSYEQYF. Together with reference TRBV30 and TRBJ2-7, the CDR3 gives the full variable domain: SQTIHQWPATLVQPVGSPLSLECTVEGTSNPNLYWYRQAAGRGLQLLFYSVGIGQISSEVPQNLSASRPQDRQFILSSKKLLLSDSGFYLCAWRIAGSSYEQYFGPGTRLTVT.